This T cell receptor beta chain stems from a study of breast tumors, draining lymph nodes, adjacent tissues. The CDR3 runs 14 residues. CDR1 and CDR2 (germline): ENHRY, SYGVKD. V gave up 3 bases and J gave up 2 bases, with 10 bases separating them. TCRdb ran MiXCR on the multiplex PCR reads and lists one entry per CDR3 protein. Of over 130,000 distinct CDR3 sequences listed, around a third are singletons. Overall study results and limits: Luminal-like breast cancer showed significantly greater tumor-nontumor repertoire similarity than basal-like breast cancer did. Tumors had less TCR diversity than lymph nodes, more than nontumor tissue. Findings are consistent with lymph node origin and intratumoral expansion of most tumor T cells.

Many counts were recorded for this clonotype. Antigen: not known. Breast cancer patients provided tissue from their axillary draining lymph nodes. This sequence joins TRBV10-3 and TRBJ1-2, with D maybe TRBD1 (5 bases). This TCR derives from a female donor with breast cancer. Some clones in this sample may be carry-over from other donors' samples. The sample was axillary lymph node tissue. The CDR3 loop reads CAISDIGGNYGYTF. The CDR3 DNA is TGTGCCATCAGTGATATTGGGGGAAACTATGGCTACACCTTC.